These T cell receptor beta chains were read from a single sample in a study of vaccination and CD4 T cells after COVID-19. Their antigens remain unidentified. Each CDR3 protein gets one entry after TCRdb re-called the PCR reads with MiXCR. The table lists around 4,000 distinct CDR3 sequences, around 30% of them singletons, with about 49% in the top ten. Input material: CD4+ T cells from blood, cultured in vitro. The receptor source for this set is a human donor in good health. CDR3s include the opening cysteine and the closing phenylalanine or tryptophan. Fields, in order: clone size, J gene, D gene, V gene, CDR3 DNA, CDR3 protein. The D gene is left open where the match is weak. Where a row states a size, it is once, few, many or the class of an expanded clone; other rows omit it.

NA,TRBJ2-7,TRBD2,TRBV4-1,TGCGCCAGCAGCCAAGGTAGCGGGAGGGCCTTCTTCTCCTACGAGCAGTACTTC,CASSQGSGRAFFSYEQYF
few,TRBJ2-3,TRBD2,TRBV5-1,TGCGCCAGCAGCTTAGGTCCGGGGAGGGACACAGATACGCAGTATTTT,CASSLGPGRDTDTQYF
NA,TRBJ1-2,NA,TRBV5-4,TGTGCCAGCAGCCCAGGAGATACTTATGGCTACACCTTC,CASSPGDTYGYTF
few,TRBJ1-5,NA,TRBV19,TGTGCCAGTAGGATAGAAGGGACTTTGGGAAATCAGCCCCAGCATTTT,CASRIEGTLGNQPQHF
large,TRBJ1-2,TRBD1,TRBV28,TGTGCCAGCAGGTTGGGACAGATCTATGGCTACACCTTC,CASRLGQIYGYTF
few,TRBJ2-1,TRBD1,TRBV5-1,TGCGCCAGCAGCTTGGGAACAGGGGAGAGGGAGTTCTTC,CASSLGTGEREFF
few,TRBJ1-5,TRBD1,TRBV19,TGTGCCAGTAGTGTGACAGGGAATCAGCCCCAGCATTTT,CASSVTGNQPQHF
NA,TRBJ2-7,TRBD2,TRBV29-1,TGCAGCGTCGCCCGACTAGCGGGGGCCCCGGGTGAGCAGTACTTC,CSVARLAGAPGEQYF
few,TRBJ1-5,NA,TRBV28,TGTGCCAGCAGTTCCCTTCAAAGGGCCAATCAGCCCCAGCATTTT,CASSSLQRANQPQHF
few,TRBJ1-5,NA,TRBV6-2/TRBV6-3,TGTGCCAGCAGTTCACAGGGCGGGGGGCAGCCCCAGCATTTT,CASSSQGGGQPQHF
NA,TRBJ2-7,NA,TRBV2,TGTGCCACCTCGAGGGGTACCTACGAGCAGTACTTC,CATSRGTYEQYF
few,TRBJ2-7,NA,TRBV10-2,TGCGCCAGCAGTGAGTTGACAGACTACGAGCAGTACTTC,CASSELTDYEQYF
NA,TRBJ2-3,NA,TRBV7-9,TGTGCCAGCAGCTTTAGCCTCTCCACAGATACGCAGTATTTT,CASSFSLSTDTQYF
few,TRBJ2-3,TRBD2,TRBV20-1,TGCAGTGCTAGATTCCTAGCGGGAGCAGATACGCAGTATTTT,CSARFLAGADTQYF
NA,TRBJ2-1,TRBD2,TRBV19,TGTGCCAGTAGCGAATGGACTAGCGGGAGAGATGAGCAGTTCTTC,CASSEWTSGRDEQFF
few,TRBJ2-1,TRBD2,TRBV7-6,TGTGCCAGCAGCACTAGCGGGAGGGGGAATGAGCAGTTCTTC,CASSTSGRGNEQFF
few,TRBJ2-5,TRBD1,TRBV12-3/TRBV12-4,TGTGCCAGCAGTCACGGCCCGGGACAGGGAGGAGGGGAGACCCAGTACTTC,CASSHGPGQGGGETQYF
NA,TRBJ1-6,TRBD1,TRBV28,TGTGCCAGCACCACAGGGGCTAATTCACCCCTCCACTTT,CASTTGANSPLHF
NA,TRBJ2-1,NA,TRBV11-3,TGTGCCAGCAGTTTAACAGTCTCCTACAATGAGCAGTTCTTC,CASSLTVSYNEQFF
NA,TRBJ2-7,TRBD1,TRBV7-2,TGTGCCAGCAGCTTTGGAATTGGGACAGCCTCCTACGAGCAGTACTTC,CASSFGIGTASYEQYF
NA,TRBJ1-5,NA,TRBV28,TGTGCCAGCAGTTTAGGGTTAGGGGACCAGAGCAATCAGCCCCAGCATTTT,CASSLGLGDQSNQPQHF
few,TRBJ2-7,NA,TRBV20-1,TGCAGTGCTAGAAAGGAATGGGGGAACGAGCAGTACTTC,CSARKEWGNEQYF